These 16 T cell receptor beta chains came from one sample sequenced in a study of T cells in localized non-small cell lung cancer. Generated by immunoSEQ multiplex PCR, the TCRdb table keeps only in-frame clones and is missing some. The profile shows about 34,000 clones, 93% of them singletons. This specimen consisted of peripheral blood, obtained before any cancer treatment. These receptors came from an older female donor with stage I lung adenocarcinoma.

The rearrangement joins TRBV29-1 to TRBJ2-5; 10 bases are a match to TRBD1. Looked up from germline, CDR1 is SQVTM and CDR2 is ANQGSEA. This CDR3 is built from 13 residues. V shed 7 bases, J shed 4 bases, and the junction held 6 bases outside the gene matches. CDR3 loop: CSAPGQGPETQYF. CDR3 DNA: TGCAGCGCCCCGGGACAGGGGCCAGAGACCCAGTACTTC.

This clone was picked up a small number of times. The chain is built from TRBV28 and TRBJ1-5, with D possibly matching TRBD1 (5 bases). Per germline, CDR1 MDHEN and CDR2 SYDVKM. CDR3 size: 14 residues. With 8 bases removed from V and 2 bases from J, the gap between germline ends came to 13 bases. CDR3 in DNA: TGTGCCAGCGTATCCAGGGTCCGCAATCAGCCCCAGCATTTT. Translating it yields CASVSRVRNQPQHF.

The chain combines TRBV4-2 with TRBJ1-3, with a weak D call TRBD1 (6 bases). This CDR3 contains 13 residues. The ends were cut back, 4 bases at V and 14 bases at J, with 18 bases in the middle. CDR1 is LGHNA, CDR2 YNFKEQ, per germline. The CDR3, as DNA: TGTGCCAGCAGCCCGGGACCGCGGGGGGCCTTATATTTT. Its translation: CASSPGPRGALYF.

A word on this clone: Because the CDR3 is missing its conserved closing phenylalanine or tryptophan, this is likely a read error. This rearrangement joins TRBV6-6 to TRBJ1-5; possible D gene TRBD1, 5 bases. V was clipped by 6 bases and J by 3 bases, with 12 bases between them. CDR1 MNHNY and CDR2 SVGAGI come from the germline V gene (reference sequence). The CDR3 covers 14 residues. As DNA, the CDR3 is TGTGCCAGCAGGGGCCGACAGTCCAATCAGCCCCAGCATCTT. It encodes CASRGRQSNQPQHL.

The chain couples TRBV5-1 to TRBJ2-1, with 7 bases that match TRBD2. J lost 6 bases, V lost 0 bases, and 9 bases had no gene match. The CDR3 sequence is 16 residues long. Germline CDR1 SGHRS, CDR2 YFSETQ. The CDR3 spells CASSLAPGTNTNEQFF. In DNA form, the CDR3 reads TGCGCCAGCAGCTTGGCTCCCGGGACTAACACCAATGAGCAGTTCTTC.

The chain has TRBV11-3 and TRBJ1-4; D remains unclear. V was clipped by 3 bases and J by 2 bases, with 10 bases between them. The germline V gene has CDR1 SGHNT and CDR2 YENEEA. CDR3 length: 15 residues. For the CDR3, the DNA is TGTGCCAGCAGCTTCTCAGAAGCCACTAATGAAAAACTGTTTTTT. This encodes CASSFSEATNEKLFF.

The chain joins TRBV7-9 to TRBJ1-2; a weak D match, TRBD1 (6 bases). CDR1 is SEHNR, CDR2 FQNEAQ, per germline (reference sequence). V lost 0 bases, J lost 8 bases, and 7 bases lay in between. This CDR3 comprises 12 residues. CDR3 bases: TGTGCCAGCAGCTTAGCCGGGACAGGCTACACCTTC. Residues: CASSLAGTGYTF.

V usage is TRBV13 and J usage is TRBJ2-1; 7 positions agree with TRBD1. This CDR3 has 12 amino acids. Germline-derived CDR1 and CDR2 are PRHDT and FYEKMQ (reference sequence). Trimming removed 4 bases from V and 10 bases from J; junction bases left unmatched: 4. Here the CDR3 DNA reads TGTGCCAGCAGCTCAGGGGGAGTCGAGCAGTTCTTC. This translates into CASSSGGVEQFF.

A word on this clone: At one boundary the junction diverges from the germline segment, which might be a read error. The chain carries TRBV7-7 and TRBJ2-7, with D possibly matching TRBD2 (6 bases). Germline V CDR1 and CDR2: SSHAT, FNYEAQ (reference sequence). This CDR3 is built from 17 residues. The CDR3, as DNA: TGTGCTAGCAGCTTAGCGTATTCGGGGTCGGGGGTCTACGAGCAGTACTTC. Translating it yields CASSLAYSGSGVYEQYF. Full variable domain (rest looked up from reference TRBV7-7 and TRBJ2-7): GAGVSQSPRYKVTKRGQDVTLRCDPISSHATLYWYQQALGQGPEFLTYFNYEAQPDKSGLPSDRFSAERPEGSISTLTIQRTEQRDSAMYRCASSLAYSGSGVYEQYFGPGTRLTVT.

The CDR3 region has the DNA TGTGCCAGCAGCTTAGACAGGGGATCGCGGGAAAAACTGTTTTTT. Protein product: CASSLDRGSREKLFF. The chain couples TRBV7-2 to TRBJ1-4; 7 bases align to TRBD1. Germline values: CDR1 SGHTA, CDR2 FQGNSA. The CDR3 is 15 amino acids. With 1 base clipped from V and 8 bases from J, the junction kept 7 bases outside the gene matches.

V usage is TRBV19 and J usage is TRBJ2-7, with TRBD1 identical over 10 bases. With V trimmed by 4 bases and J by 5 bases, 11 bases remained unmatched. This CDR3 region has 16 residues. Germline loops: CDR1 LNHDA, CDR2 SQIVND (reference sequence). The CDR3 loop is CASSNPTGTGDHEQYF. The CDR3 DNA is TGTGCCAGTAGTAACCCGACCGGGACAGGGGACCACGAGCAGTACTTC.

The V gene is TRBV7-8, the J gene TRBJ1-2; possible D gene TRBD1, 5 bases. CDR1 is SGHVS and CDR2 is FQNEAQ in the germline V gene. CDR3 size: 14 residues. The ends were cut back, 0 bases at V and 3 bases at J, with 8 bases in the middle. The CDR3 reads CASSLARQHYGYTF. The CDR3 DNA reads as TGTGCCAGCAGCTTAGCGCGACAGCACTATGGCTACACCTTC.

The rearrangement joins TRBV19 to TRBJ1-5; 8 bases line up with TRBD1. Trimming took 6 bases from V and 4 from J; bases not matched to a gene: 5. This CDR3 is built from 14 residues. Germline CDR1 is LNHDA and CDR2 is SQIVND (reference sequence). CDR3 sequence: CASRQGTGNQPQHF. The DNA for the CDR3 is TGTGCCAGTAGGCAGGGGACAGGAAATCAGCCCCAGCATTTT.

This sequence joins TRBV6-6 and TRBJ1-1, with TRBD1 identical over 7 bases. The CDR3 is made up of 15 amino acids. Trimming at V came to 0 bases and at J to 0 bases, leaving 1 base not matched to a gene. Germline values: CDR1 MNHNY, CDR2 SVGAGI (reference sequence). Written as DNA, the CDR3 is TGTGCCAGCAGTTACTCCGGGACAGTGAACACTGAAGCTTTCTTT. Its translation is CASSYSGTVNTEAFF.

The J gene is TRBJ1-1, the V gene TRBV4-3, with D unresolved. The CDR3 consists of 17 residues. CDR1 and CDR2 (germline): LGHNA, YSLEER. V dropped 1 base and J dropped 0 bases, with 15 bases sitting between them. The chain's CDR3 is CASSQARERHMNTEAFF. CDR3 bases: TGCGCCAGCAGCCAAGCTCGGGAGAGGCACATGAACACTGAAGCTTTCTTT.

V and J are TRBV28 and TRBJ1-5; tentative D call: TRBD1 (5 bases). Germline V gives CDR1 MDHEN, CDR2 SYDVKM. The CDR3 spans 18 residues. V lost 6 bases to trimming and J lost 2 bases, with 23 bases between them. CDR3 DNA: TGTGCCAGCAGCTCCGCGGGGACCGATGGTTTCGGCAATCAGCCCCAGCATTTT. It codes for CASSSAGTDGFGNQPQHF. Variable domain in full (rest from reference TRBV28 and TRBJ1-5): DVKVTQSSRYLVKRTGEKVFLECVQDMDHENMFWYRQDPGLGLRLIYFSYDVKMKEKGDIPEGYSVSREKKERFSLILESASTNQTSMYLCASSSAGTDGFGNQPQHFGDGTRLSIL.